Listed here are 2 T cell receptor beta chains from one sample, sequenced in a study of T cells after yellow fever vaccination. TCRdb reanalysed the 5' RACE reads using MiXCR and keeps one entry per CDR3 protein. The sample carries hundreds of thousands of distinct CDR3 sequences, about 12% recorded once. The sequencing used PBMCs, collected on the day of the yellow fever booster vaccination. The receptors derive from a man under 40 who received the YFV17D yellow fever vaccine.

The rearrangement links TRBV12-3 or TRBV12-4 to TRBJ2-5; D perhaps matches TRBD2 (6 bases). CDR3 length equals 15 residues. V was pared by 3 bases and J by 2 bases, with 13 bases between. The CDR3 DNA follows: TGTGCCAGCAGTTTTGGAGGGAGAGAACAAGAGACCCAGTACTTC. Protein product: CASSFGGREQETQYF.

This clonotype was counted many times. The chain is built from TRBV15 and TRBJ2-1, with a possible D match to TRBD2 (5 bases). Germline CDR1 and CDR2: LNHNV and YYDKDF (reference sequence). There are 17 residues in the CDR3. V dropped 0 bases and J dropped 5 bases, with 17 bases sitting between them. The CDR3 sequence is CATSRDRRLSVDNEQFF. DNA of the CDR3: TGTGCCACCAGCAGAGATCGGCGACTTAGCGTAGACAATGAGCAGTTCTTC.